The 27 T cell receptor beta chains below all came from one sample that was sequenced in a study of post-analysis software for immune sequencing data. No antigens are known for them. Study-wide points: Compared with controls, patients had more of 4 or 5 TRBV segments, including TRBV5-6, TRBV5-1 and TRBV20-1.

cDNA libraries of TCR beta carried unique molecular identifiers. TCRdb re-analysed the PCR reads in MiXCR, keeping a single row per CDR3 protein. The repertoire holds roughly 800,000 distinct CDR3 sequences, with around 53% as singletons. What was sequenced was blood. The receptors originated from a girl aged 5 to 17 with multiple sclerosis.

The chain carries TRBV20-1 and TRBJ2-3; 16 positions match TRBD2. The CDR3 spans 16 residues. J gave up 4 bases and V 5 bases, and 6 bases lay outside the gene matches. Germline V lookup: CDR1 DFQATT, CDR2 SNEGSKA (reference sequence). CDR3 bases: TGCAGTGCTTCTAGGGGACTAGCGGGAGGGTCAGATACGCAGTATTTT. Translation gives CSASRGLAGGSDTQYF.

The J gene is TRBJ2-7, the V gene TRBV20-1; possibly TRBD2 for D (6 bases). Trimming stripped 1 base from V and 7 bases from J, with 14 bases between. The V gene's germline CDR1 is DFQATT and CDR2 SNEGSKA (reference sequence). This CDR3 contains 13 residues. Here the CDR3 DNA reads TGCAGTGCTAGAGTTACTAGCCCGGGTGAGCAGTACTTC. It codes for CSARVTSPGEQYF.

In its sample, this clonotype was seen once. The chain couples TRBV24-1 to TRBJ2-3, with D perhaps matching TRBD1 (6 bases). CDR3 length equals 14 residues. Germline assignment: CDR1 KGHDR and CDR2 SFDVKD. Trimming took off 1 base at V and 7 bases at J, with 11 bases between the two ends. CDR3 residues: CATSDFPGTNTQYF. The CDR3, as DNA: TGTGCCACCAGTGATTTCCCCGGGACAAATACGCAGTATTTT.

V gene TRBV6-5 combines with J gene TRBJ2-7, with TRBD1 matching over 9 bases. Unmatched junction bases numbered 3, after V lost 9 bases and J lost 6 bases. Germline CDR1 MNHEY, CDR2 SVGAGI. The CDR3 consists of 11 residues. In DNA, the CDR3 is TGTGCCAGTCGACAGGGGGTCGAGCAGTACTTC. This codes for CASRQGVEQYF.

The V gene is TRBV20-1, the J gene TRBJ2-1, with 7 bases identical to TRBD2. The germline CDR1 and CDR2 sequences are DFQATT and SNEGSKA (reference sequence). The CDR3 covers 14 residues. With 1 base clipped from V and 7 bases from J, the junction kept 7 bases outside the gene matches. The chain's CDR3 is CSARGGRAKNEQFF. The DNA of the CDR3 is TGCAGTGCTAGAGGAGGGAGGGCCAAGAATGAGCAGTTCTTC.

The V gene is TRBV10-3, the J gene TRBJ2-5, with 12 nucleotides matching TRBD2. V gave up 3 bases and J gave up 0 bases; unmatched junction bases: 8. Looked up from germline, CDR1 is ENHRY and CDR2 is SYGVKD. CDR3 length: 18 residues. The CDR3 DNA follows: TGTGCCATCAGTGACCCTAGCGGGAGGGATTGGTACCAAGAGACCCAGTACTTC. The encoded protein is CAISDPSGRDWYQETQYF.

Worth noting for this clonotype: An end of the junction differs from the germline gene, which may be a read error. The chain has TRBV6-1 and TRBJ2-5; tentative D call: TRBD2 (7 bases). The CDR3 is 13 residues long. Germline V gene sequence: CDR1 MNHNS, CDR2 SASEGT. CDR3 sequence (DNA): TGTGCCTGCAGCCGGGGGGCCTGGGAGACCCAGTACTTC. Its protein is CACSRGAWETQYF.

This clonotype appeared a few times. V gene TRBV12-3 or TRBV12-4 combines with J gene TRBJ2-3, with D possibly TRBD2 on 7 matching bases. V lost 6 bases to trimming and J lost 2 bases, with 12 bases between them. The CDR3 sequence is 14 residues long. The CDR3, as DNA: TGTGCCAGCAGGCAGGGGAGGGACACAGATACGCAGTATTTT. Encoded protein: CASRQGRDTDTQYF.

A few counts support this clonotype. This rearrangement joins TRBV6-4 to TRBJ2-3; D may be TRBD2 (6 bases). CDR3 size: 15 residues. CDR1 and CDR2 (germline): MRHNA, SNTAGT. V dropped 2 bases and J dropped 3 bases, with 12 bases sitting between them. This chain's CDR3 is CASSDVGGFTDTQYF. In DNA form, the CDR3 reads TGTGCCAGCAGTGACGTGGGAGGATTTACAGATACGCAGTATTTT.

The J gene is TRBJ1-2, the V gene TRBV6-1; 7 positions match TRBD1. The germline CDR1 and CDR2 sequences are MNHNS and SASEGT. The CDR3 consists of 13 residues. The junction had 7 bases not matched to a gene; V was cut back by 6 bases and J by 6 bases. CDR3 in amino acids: CASRGQANHGYTF. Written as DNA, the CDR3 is TGTGCCAGCAGAGGACAGGCAAACCATGGCTACACCTTC.

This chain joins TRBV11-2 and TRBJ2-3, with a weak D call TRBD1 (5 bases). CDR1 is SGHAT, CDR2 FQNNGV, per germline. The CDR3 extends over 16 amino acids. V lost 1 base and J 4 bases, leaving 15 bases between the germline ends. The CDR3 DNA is TGTGCCAGCAGCTTAGTCGCAGGGCTATTGGCAGATACGCAGTATTTT. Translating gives CASSLVAGLLADTQYF. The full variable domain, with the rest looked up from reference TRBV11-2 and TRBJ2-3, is EAGVAQSPRYKIIEKRQSVAFWCNPISGHATLYWYQQILGQGPKLLIQFQNNGVVDDSQLPKDRFSAERLKGVDSTLKIQPAKLEDSAVYLCASSLVAGLLADTQYFGPGTRLTVL.

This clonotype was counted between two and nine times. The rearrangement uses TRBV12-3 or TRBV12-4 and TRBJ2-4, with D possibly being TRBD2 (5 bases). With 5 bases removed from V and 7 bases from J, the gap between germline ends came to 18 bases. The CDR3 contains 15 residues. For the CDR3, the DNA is TGTGCCAGCAGTCCTCGGGCCACTTGGGAGAACATTCAGTACTTC. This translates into CASSPRATWENIQYF.

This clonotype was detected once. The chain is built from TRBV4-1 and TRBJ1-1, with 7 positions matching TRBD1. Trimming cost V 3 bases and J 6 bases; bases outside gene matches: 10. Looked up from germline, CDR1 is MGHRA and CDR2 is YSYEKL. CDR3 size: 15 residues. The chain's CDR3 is CASSHRTGDWAEAFF. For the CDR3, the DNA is TGCGCCAGCAGCCACCGAACAGGGGATTGGGCTGAAGCTTTCTTT.

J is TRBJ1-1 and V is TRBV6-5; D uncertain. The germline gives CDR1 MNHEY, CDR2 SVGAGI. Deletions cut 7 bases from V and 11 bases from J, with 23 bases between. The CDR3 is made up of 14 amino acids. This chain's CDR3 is CASTWEGGKGRAFF. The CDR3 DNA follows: TGTGCCAGCACCTGGGAGGGTGGCAAAGGGCGGGCTTTCTTT.

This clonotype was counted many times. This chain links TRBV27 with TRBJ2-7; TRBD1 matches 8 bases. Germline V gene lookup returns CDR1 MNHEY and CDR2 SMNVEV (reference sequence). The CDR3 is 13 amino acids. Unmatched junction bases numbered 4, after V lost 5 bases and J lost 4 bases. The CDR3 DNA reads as TGTGCCAGCAGTAGCAGGGGGCGGTACGAGCAGTACTTC. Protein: CASSSRGRYEQYF.

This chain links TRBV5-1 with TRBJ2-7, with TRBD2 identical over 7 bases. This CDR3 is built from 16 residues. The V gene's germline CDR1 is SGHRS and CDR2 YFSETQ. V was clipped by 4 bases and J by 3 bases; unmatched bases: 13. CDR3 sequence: CASSSGLVRKSYEQYF. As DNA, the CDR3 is TGCGCCAGCAGCAGCGGACTAGTCCGTAAAAGCTACGAGCAGTACTTC.

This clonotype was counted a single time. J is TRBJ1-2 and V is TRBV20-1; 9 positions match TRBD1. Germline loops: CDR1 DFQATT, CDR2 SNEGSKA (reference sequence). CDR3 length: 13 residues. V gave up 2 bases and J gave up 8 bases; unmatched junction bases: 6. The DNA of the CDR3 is TGCAGTGCTAGAATTGGGACAGGGTGGGGCTACACCTTC. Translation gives CSARIGTGWGYTF.

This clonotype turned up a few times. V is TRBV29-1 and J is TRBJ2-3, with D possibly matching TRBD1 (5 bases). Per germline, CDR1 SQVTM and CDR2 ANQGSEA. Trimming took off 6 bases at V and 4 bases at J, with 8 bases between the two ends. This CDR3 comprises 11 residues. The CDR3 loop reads CSVLTADTQYF. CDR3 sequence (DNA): TGCAGCGTGCTGACAGCAGATACGCAGTATTTT.

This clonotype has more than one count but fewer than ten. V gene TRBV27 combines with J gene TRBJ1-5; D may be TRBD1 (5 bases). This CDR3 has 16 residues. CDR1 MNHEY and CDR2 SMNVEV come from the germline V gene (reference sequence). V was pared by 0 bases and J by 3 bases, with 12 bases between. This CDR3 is CASSLSGAPNNQPQHF. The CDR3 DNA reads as TGTGCCAGCAGTTTATCCGGGGCCCCGAACAATCAGCCCCAGCATTTT.

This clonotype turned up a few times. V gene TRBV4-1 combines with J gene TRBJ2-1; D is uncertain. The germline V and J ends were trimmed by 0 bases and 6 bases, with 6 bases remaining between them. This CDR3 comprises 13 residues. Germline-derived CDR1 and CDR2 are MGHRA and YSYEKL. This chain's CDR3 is CASSQESFNEQFF. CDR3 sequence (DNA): TGCGCCAGCAGCCAAGAGAGCTTCAATGAGCAGTTCTTC.

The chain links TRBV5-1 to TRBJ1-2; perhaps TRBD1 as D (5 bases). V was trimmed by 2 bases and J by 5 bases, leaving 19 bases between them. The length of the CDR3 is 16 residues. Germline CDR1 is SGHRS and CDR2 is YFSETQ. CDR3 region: CASSFNRGTAVYGYTF. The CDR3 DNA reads TGCGCCAGCAGCTTTAACCGGGGGACGGCGGTATATGGCTACACCTTC.

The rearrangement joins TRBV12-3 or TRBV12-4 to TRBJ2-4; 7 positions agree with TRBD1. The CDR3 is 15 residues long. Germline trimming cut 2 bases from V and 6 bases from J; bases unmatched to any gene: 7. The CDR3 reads CASSLWQGETNIQYF. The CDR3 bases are TGTGCCAGCAGTTTATGGCAGGGGGAAACAAACATTCAGTACTTC.

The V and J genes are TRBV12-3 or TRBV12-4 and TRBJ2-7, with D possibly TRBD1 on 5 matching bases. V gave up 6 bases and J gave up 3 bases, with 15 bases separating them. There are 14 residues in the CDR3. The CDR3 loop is CASSDRQTSYEQYF. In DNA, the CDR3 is TGTGCCAGCAGCGATAGACAGACGAGCTACGAGCAGTACTTC.

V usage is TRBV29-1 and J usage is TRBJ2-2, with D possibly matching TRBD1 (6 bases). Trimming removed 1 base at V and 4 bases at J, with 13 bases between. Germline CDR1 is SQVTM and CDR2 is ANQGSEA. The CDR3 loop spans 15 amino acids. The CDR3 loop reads CSVEGGGVGTGELFF. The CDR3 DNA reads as TGCAGCGTTGAAGGTGGGGGCGTCGGCACCGGGGAGCTGTTTTTT.

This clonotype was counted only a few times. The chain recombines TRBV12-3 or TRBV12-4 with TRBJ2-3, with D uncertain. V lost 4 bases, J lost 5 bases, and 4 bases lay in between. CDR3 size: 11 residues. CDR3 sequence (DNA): TGTGCCAGCAGTTCCGAAGATACGCAGTATTTT. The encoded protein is CASSSEDTQYF.

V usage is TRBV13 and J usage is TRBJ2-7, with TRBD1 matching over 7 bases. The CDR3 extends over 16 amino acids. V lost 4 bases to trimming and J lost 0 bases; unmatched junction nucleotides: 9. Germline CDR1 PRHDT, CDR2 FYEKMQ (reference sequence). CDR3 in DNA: TGTGCCAGCAGCTCAAACATCGACAGGGTCTCCTACGAGCAGTACTTC. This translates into CASSSNIDRVSYEQYF.

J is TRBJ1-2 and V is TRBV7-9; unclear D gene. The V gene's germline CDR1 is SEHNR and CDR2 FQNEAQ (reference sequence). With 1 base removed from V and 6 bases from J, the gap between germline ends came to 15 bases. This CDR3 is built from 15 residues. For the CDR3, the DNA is TGTGCCAGCAGCTTAGGAGGTTGGGTAGCGGATGGCTACACCTTC. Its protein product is CASSLGGWVADGYTF.